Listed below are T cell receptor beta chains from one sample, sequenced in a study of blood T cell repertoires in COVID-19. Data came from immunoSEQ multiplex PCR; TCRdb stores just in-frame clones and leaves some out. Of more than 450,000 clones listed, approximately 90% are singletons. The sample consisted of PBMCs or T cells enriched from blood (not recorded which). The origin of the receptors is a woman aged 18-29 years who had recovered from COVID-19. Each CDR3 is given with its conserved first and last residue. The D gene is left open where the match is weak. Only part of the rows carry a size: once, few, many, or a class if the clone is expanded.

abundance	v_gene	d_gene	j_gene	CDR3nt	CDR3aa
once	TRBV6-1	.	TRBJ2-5	TGTGCCAGCAGTGAGGGACTGAGGGAGACCCAGTACTTC	CASSEGLRETQYF
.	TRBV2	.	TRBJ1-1	TGTGCCAGCAGTGGGAGCTCAGAAGCTTTCTTT	CASSGSSEAFF
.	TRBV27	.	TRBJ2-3	TGTGCCAGCAGTCCTACCCCCGGGGGGCGCATTTTGTCAGATACGCAGTATTTT	CASSPTPGGRILSDTQYF
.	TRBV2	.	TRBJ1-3	TGTGCCAGCAATACCCGCGGGATGGACACCATATATTTT	CASNTRGMDTIYF
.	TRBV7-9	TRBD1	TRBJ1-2	TGTGCCAGCAGCTCGGACAGGGACGTCGGCTACACCTTC	CASSSDRDVGYTF
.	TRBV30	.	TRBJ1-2	TGTGCCTGGAGTGTCTCCGTGAGTGGCTACACCTTC	CAWSVSVSGYTF
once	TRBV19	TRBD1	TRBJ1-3	TGTGCCAGTAGTCCCCAGACAGGGCTCTCTGGAAACACCATATATTTT	CASSPQTGLSGNTIYF
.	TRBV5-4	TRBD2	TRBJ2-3	TGTGCCAGCAGCTTAGGTACGGGGGGAAAGTATTTT	CASSLGTGGKYF
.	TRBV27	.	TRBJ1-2	TGTGCCAGCAGTTTGGGCAGGGGAACTAACTATGGCTACACCTTC	CASSLGRGTNYGYTF
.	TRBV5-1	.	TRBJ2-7	TGCGCCAGCAGCGCTGGACAGTATACCTACGAGCAGTACTTC	CASSAGQYTYEQYF
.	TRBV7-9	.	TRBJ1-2	TGTGCCAGCAGCATACAGGGAGCGTATGGCTACACCTTC	CASSIQGAYGYTF
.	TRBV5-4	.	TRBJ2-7	TGTGCCAGCAGCGACCGGGACACGAGCTCCTACGAGCAGTACTTC	CASSDRDTSSYEQYF
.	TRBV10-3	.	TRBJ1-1	TGTGCCTCCACGGGGGGACCGAACACTGAAGCTTTCTTT	CASTGGPNTEAFF
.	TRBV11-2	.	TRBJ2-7	TGTGCCAGCAGCTTTGTCGGAGCGGGACAAATGAGATACGAGCAGTACTTC	CASSFVGAGQMRYEQYF
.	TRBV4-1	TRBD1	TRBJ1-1	TGCGCCAGCAGCCAAAGGGGAAGGACAGGGATGAACACTGAAGCTTTCTTT	CASSQRGRTGMNTEAFF
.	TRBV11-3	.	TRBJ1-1	TGTGCCAGCAGCTTTCTCCCAGGGACTGAAGCTTTCTTT	CASSFLPGTEAFF
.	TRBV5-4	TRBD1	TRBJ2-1	TGTGCCAGCAGCACCGGAGGCCTTCAGGGGGCTCGAGCGAATGAGCAGTTCTTC	CASSTGGLQGARANEQFF
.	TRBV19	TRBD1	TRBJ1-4	TGTGCCAGTAGGATAACAGGGGATAATGAAAAACTGTTTTTT	CASRITGDNEKLFF
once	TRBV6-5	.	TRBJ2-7	TGTGCCATTAAAGGGGGAGTTTCCTACGAGCAGTACTTC	CAIKGGVSYEQYF
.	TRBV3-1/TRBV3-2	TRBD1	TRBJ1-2	TGTGCCAGCAGCCCGAAGCCGTGGACAGGAGACCTATACACCTTC	CASSPKPWTGDLYTF
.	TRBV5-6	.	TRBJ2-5	TGTGCCAGCAGCCTGTACTCCCCGAATGCCCAAGAGACCCAGTACTTC	CASSLYSPNAQETQYF
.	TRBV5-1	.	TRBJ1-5	TGCGCCAGCAGCTTGGAGGGGTTTCCCAATCAGCCCCAGCATTTT	CASSLEGFPNQPQHF
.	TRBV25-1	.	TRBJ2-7	TGTGCCAGCTCCCGATCAGGGGCTAGCTCCTACGAGCAGTACTTC	CASSRSGASSYEQYF
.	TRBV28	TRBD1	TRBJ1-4	TGTGCCAGCAGTTTGCAGGGGGCGAATGAAAAACTGTTTTTT	CASSLQGANEKLFF
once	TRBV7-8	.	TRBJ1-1	TGTGCCAGCAGCTTAGAAGTCTGGCTGAACACTGAAGCTTTCTTT	CASSLEVWLNTEAFF
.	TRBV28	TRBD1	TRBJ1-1	TGTGCCAGTAGACAGGGGGCAAATGGTGGGAACACTGAAGCTTTCTTT	CASRQGANGGNTEAFF
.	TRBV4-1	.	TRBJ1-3	TGCGCCAGCAGCCAAATATACGACAGCTCTGGAAACACCATATATTTT	CASSQIYDSSGNTIYF
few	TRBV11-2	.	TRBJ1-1	TGTGCCAGCAGCCAACCCGCGGGGTCCTATTGGCAGGTCACTGAAGCTTTCTTT	CASSQPAGSYWQVTEAFF